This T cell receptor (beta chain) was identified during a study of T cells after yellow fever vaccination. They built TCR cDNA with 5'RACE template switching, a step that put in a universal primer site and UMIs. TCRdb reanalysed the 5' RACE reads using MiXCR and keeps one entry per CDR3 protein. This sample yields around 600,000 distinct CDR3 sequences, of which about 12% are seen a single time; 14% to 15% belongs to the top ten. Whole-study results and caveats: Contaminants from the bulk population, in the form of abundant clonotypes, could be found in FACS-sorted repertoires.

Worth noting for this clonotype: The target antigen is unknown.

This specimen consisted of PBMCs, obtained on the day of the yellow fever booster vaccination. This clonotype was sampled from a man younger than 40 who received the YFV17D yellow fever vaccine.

The CDR3 protein is CASKIGGGGEQFF. The CDR3 coding sequence is TGTGCCAGTAAGATTGGCGGGGGGGGTGAGCAGTTCTTC. The chain is built from TRBV19 and TRBJ2-1, with 9 bases fitting TRBD2. The germline V gene has CDR1 LNHDA and CDR2 SQIVND (reference sequence). Germline trimming cut 7 bases from V and 9 bases from J; bases unmatched to any gene: 7. The CDR3 has 13 residues.